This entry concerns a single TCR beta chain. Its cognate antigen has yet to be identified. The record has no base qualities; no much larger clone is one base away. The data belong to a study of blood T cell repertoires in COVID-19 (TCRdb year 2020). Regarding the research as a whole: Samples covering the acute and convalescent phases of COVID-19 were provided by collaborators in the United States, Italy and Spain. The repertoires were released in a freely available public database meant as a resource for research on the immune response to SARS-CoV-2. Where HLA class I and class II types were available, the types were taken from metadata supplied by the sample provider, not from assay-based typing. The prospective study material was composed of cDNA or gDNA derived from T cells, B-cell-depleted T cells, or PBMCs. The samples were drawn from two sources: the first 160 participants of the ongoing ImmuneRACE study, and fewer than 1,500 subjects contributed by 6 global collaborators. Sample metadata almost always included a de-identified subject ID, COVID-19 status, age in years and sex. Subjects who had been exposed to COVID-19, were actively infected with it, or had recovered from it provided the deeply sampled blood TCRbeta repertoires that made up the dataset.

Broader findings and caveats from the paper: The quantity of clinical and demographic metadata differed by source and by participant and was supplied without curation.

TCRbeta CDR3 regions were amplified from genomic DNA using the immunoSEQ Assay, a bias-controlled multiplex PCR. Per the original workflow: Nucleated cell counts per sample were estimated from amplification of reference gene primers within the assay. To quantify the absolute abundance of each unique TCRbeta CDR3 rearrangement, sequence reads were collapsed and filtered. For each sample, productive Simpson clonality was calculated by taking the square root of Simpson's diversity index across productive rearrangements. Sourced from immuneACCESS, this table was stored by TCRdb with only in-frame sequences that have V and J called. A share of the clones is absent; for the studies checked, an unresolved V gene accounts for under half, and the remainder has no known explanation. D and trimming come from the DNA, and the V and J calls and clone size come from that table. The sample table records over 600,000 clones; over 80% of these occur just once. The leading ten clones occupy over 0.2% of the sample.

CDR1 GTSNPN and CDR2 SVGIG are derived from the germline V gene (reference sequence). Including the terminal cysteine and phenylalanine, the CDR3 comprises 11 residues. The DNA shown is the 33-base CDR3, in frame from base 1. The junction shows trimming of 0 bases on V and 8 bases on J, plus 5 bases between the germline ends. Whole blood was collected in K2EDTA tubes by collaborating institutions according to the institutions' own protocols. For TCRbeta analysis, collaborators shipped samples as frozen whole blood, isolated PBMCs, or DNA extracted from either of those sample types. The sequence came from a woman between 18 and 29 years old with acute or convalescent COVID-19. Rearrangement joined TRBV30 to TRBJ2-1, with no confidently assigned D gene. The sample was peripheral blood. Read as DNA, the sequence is TGTGCCTGGAGTGTATACTATGAGCAGTTCTTC. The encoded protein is CAWSVYYEQFF.